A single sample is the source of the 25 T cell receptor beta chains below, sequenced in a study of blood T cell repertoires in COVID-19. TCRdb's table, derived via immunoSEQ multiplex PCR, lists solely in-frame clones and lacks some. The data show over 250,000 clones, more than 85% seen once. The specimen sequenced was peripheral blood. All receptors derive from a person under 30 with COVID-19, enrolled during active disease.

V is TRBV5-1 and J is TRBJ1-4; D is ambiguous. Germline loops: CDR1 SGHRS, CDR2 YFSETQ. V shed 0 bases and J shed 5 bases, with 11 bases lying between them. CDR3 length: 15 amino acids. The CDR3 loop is CASSLDAGRNEKLFF. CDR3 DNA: TGCGCCAGCAGCTTGGACGCAGGCCGGAATGAAAAACTGTTTTTT.

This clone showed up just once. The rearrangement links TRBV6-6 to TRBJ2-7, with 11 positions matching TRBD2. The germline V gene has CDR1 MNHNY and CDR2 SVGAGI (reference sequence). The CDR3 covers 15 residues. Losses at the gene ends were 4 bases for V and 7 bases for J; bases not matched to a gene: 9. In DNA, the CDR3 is TGTGCCAGCAGTTTCTCGGGGACTAGCGGCGGAGAGCAGTACTTC. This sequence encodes CASSFSGTSGGEQYF.

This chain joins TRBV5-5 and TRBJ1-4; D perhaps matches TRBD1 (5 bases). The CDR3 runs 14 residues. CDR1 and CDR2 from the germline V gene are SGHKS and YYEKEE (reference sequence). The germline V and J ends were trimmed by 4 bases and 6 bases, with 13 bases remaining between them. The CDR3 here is CASSRYWGDEKLFF. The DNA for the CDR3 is TGTGCCAGCAGCCGCTATTGGGGCGATGAAAAACTGTTTTTT. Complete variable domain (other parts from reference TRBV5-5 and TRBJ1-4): DAGVTQSPTHLIKTRGQQVTLRCSPISGHKSVSWYQQVLGQGPQFIFQYYEKEERGRGNFPDRFSARQFPNYSSELNVNALLLGDSALYLCASSRYWGDEKLFFGSGTQLSVL.

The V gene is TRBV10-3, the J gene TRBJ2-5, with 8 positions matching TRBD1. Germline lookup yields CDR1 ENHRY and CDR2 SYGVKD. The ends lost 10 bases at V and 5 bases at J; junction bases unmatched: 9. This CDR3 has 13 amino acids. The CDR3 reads CATQERQGETQYF. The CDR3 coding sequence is TGTGCCACCCAAGAACGACAGGGGGAGACCCAGTACTTC.

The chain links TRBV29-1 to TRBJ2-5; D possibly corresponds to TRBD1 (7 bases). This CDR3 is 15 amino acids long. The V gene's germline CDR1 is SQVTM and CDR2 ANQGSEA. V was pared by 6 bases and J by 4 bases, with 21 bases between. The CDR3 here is CSVGGTALSGETQYF. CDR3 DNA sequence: TGCAGCGTCGGCGGGACAGCCCTCAGCGGAGAGACCCAGTACTTC.

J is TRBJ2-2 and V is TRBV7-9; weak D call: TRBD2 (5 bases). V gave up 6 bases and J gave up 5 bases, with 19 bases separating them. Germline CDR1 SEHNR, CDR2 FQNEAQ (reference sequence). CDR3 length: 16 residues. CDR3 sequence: CASSPGVVRGTGELFF. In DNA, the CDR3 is TGTGCCAGCAGTCCCGGGGTGGTCCGGGGTACCGGGGAGCTGTTTTTT.

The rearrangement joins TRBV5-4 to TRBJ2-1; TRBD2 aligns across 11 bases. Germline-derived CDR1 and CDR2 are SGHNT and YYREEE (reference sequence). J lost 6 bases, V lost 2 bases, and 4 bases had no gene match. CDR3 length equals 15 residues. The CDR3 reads CASSFTSGGFNEQFF. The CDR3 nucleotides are TGTGCCAGCAGCTTTACTAGCGGGGGTTTCAATGAGCAGTTCTTC.

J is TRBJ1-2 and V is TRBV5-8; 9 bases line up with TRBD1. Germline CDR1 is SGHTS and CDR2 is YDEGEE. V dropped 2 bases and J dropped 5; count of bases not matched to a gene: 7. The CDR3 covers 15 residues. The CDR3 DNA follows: TGTGCCAGCAGCTTTGACCAGGGACAGGGTTATGGCTACACCTTC. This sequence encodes CASSFDQGQGYGYTF.

The CDR3 coding sequence is TGTGCCAGCAGCGGCGACAGGGGAGCTAACTATGGCTACACCTTC. Protein: CASSGDRGANYGYTF. This rearrangement joins TRBV9 to TRBJ1-2, with 8 positions matching TRBD1. The length of the CDR3 is 15 residues. CDR1 and CDR2 (germline): SGDLS, YYNGEE. Losses at the gene ends were 3 bases for V and 0 bases for J; bases not matched to a gene: 4.

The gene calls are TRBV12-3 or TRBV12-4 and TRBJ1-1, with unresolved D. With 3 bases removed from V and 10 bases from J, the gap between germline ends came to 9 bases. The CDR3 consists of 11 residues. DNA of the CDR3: TGTGCCAGCAGTTTTCGGGATTTAGCTTTCTTT. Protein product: CASSFRDLAFF.

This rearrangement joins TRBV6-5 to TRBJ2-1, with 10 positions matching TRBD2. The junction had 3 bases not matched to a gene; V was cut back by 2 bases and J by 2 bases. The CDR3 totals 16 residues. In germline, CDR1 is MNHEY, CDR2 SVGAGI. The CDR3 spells CASSYASGSPYNEQFF. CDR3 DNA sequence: TGTGCCAGCAGTTACGCTAGCGGGAGTCCCTACAATGAGCAGTTCTTC.

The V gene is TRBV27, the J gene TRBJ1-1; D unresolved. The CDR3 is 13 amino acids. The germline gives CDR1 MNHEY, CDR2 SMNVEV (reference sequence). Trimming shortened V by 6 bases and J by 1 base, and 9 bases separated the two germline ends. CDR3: CASRSGPNTEAFF. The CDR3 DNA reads TGTGCCAGCAGGTCAGGCCCGAACACTGAAGCTTTCTTT.

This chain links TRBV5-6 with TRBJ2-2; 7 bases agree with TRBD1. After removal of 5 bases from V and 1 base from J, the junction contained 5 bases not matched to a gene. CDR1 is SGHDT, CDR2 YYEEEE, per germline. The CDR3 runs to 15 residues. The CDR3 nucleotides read TGTGCCAGCAGTCCGGGACAGCAGAACACCGGGGAGCTGTTTTTT. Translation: CASSPGQQNTGELFF.

The CDR3 coding sequence is TGTGCCAGCAGTGTCGAGGGAGGGCCGGGGAATGAGCAGTTCTTC. This sequence encodes CASSVEGGPGNEQFF. The V and J genes are TRBV6-4 and TRBJ2-1, with 7 bases fitting TRBD2. CDR3 length: 15 residues. The V and J ends lost 4 bases and 7 bases, in that order; junction bases with no gene match: 10. Germline CDR1 is MRHNA and CDR2 is SNTAGT.

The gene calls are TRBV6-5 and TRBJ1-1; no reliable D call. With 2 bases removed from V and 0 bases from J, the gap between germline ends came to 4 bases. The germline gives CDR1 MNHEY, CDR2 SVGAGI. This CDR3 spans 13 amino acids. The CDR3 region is CASSYSLNTEAFF. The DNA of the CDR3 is TGTGCCAGCAGTTACAGCCTGAACACTGAAGCTTTCTTT.

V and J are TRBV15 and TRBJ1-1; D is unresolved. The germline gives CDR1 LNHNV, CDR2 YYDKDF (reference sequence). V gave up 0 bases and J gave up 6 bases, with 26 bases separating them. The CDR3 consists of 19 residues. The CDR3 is CATSRDRSQWAPVGSEAFF. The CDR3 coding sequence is TGTGCCACCAGCAGAGATCGGTCCCAATGGGCCCCTGTGGGTTCTGAAGCTTTCTTT.

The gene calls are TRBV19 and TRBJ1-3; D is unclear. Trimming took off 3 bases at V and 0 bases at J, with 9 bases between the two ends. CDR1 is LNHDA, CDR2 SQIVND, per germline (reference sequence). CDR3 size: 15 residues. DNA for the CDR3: TGTGCCAGTAGTATTAACGGAGGCTCTGGAAACACCATATATTTT. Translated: CASSINGGSGNTIYF.

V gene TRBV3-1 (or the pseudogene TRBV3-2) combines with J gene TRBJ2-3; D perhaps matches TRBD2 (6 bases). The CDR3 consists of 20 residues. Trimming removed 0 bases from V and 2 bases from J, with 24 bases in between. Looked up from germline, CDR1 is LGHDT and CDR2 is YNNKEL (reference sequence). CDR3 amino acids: CASSQDRAGIPLGYTDTQYF. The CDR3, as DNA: TGTGCCAGCAGCCAAGACCGGGCGGGGATTCCCTTGGGCTACACAGATACGCAGTATTTT.

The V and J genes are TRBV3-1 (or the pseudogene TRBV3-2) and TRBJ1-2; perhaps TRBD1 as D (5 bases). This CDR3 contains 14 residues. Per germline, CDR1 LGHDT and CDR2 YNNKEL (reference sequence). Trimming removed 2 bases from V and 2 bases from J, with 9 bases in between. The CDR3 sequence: CASSQRGDNYGYTF. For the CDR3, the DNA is TGTGCCAGCAGCCAAAGGGGTGACAACTATGGCTACACCTTC.

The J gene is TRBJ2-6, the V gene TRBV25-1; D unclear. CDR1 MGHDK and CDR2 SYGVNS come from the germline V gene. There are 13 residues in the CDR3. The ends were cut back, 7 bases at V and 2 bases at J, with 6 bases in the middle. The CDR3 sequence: CASTPAGANVLTF. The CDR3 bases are TGTGCCAGCACCCCGGCTGGGGCCAACGTCCTGACTTTC.

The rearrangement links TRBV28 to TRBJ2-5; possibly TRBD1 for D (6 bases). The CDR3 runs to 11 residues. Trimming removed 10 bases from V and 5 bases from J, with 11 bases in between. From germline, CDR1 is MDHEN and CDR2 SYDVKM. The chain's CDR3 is CAIRGGETQYF. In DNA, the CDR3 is TGTGCCATCAGGGGCGGGGAGACCCAGTACTTC.

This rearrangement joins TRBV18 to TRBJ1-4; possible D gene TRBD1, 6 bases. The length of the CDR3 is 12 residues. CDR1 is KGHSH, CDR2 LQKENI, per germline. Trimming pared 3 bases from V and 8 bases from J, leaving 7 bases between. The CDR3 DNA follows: TGTGCCAGCTCACCGCAGGGGGAAAAACTGTTTTTT. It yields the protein CASSPQGEKLFF.

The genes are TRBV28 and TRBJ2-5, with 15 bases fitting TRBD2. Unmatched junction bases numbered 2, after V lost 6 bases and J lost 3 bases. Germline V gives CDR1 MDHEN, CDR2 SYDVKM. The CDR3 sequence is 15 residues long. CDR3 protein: CASSGLAGGKETQYF. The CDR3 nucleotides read TGTGCCAGCAGCGGACTAGCGGGGGGGAAAGAGACCCAGTACTTC.

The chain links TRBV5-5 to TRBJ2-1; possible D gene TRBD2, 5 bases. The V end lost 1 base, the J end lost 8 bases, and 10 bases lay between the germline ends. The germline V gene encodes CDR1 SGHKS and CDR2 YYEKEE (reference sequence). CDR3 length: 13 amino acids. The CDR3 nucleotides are TGTGCCAGCAGCTTGAACGTAGCGTATGAGCAGTTCTTC. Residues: CASSLNVAYEQFF.

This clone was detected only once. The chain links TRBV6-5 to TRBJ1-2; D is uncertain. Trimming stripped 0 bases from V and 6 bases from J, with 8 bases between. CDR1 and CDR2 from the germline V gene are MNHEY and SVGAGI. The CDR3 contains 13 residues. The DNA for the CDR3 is TGTGCCAGCAGTTACTCGTCGAAGCATGGCTACACCTTC. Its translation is CASSYSSKHGYTF.